This TCR beta chain was identified during a study of T cell repertoires in cytomegalovirus infection. Background on the study: CMV epitopes used comprised recently identified HLA-C-restricted ones and well-studied HLA-B-restricted ones. Findings and caveats of the study: The ex vivo response was dominated by HLA-C-restricted CMV-specific TCR beta clonotypes. Accumulated public TCR beta family frequency recognized individuals carrying CMV together with the relevant HLA.

One entry per CDR3 protein results from TCRdb running MiXCR on the reads. There are about 69,000 distinct CDR3 sequences in the sample; about 30% occur only once, and just under 60% lies in the top ten. Germline assignment: CDR1 MNHEY and CDR2 SMNVEV (reference sequence). This CDR3 is built from 13 residues. The trim removed 6 bases at V and 11 bases at J, leaving 8 bases unmatched. This clonotype has only a few counts. Antigen: not known. The TCR sequence derives from a human donor in good health (CMV status not recorded). Some clones in this sample may be carry-over from other donors' samples. The sample consisted of CD8+ T cells from cultured PBMCs, taken from culture after CMV antigen stimulation. The chain uses TRBV27 and TRBJ2-3; 10 nucleotides match TRBD1. The CDR3 DNA reads as TGTGCCAGCAGCCGAGACGGGACAGGGGAGCAGTATTTT. Residues: CASSRDGTGEQYF.